This T cell receptor (beta chain) was found in a study of T cell changes during pregnancy in multiple sclerosis. TCRdb keeps only in-frame clones here, not all; method: immunoSEQ multiplex PCR. The sample carries some 30,000 clones, roughly nine tenths recorded once. Only a few counts were recorded for this clone. This TCR came from a female donor with multiple sclerosis, enrolled in a pregnancy study. This material consisted of CD8+ T cells from peripheral blood mononuclear cells, taken before pregnancy.

The CDR3 bases are TGTGCCAGCAGTGCGGAGGACCGTCAGCCCCAGCATTTT. Translating gives CASSAEDRQPQHF. The gene calls are TRBV6-4 and TRBJ1-5; the D is unclear. This CDR3 spans 13 amino acids. The ends were cut back, 4 bases at V and 6 bases at J, with 10 bases in the middle. Germline loops: CDR1 MRHNA, CDR2 SNTAGT.